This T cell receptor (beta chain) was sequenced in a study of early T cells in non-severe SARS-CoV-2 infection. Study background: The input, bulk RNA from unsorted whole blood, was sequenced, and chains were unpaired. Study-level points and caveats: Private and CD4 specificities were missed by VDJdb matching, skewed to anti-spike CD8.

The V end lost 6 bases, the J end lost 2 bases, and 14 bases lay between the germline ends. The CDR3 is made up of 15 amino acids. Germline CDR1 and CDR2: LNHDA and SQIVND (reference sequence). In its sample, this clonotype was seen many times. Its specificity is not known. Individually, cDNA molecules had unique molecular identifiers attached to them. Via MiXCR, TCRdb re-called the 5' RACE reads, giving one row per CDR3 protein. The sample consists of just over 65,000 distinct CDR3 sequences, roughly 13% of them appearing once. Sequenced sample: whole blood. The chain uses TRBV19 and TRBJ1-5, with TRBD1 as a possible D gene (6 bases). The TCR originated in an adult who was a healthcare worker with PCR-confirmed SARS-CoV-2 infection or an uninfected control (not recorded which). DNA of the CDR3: TGTGCCAGTAGAATTGCAGGACAGCGCAATCAGCCCCAGCATTTT. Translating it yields CASRIAGQRNQPQHF.